Presented here are 19 T cell receptor beta chains from one specimen sequenced in a study of CD8+ T cells in alopecia areata. TCR sequencing used cDNA made by reverse transcription of extracted RNA. The table came from immunoSEQ multiplex PCR; TCRdb's copy has only in-frame clones and leaves some out. The sample holds around 50,000 clones, around 96% seen once. Source: CD8+ T cells sorted from blood, taken at week 0. These receptors all come from a human donor with alopecia areata.

The chain has TRBV6-5 and TRBJ2-1; D is uncertain. Trimming cost V 5 bases and J 0 bases, with 8 bases left between them. This CDR3 is 14 amino acids long. Germline V gene lookup returns CDR1 MNHEY and CDR2 SVGAGI. The CDR3 region is CASSHDPSYNEQFF. The DNA of the CDR3 is TGTGCCAGCAGTCATGACCCCTCCTACAATGAGCAGTTCTTC.

CDR3: CASSLAGGNIQYF. In DNA, the CDR3 is TGTGCCAGCAGCTTAGCAGGGGGCAACATTCAGTACTTC. This chain uses TRBV5-6 with TRBJ2-4; 8 bases match TRBD1. Germline CDR1 SGHDT, CDR2 YYEEEE. With V trimmed by 2 bases and J by 7 bases, 2 bases remained unmatched. The CDR3 is made up of 13 amino acids.

This chain uses TRBV12-5 with TRBJ2-3; D is unresolved. The germline gives CDR1 LGHNT, CDR2 FRNRAP. This CDR3 is 12 amino acids long. V lost 4 bases and J lost 6, with 8 bases in between. In DNA, the CDR3 is TGTGCTAGTGGTTCAACTGAGGATACGCAGTATTTT. It yields the protein CASGSTEDTQYF.

This chain links TRBV27 with TRBJ2-7; D is unresolved. Looked up from germline, CDR1 is MNHEY and CDR2 is SMNVEV (reference sequence). V was pared by 5 bases and J by 0 bases, with 17 bases between. The CDR3 runs to 16 residues. This chain's CDR3 is CASSPTWVTSSYEQYF. The CDR3 DNA is TGTGCCAGCAGTCCCACGTGGGTGACCAGCTCCTACGAGCAGTACTTC.

The CDR3 loop is CASSPGTSETDTQYF. CDR3 nucleotide sequence: TGCGCCAGCAGCCCTGGGACTAGCGAAACAGATACGCAGTATTTT. The genes are TRBV5-1 and TRBJ2-3, with 10 bases fitting TRBD2. V shed 4 bases and J 3 bases; nucleotides not matched to a gene: 5. Germline CDR1 SGHRS, CDR2 YFSETQ. This CDR3 spans 15 amino acids.

CDR3 residues: CASSSRQGLHTGELFF. The DNA of the CDR3 is TGTGCCAGCAGCTCACGACAGGGGTTGCACACCGGGGAGCTGTTTTTT. This chain connects TRBV7-9 to TRBJ2-2; 8 positions agree with TRBD1. Germline V gene data show CDR1 as SEHNR and CDR2 as FQNEAQ (reference sequence). This CDR3 comprises 16 residues. Trimming took 4 bases from V and 3 from J; bases not matched to a gene: 7.

The rearrangement joins TRBV2 to TRBJ2-1; unclear D gene. Germline CDR1 reads SNHLY; CDR2 reads FYNNEI. CDR3 length: 12 amino acids. V lost 1 base and J lost 8, with 6 bases in between. CDR3 sequence reads: CASSEGWDEQFF. The CDR3 bases are TGTGCCAGCAGTGAAGGGTGGGATGAGCAGTTCTTC.

This clone was observed a single time. DNA of the CDR3: TGTGCCAGCTCCCGGAGGGTGGGATATGGATACAATGAGCAGTTCTTC. Translation gives CASSRRVGYGYNEQFF. This chain links TRBV9 with TRBJ2-1; D possibly corresponds to TRBD2 (6 bases). The CDR3 covers 16 residues. Germline V lookup: CDR1 SGDLS, CDR2 YYNGEE. V lost 7 bases and J 4 bases, leaving 21 bases between the germline ends.

The chain links TRBV4-3 to TRBJ1-5; D remains ambiguous. CDR3 length equals 14 residues. Trimming pared 0 bases from V and 4 bases from J, leaving 7 bases between. Looked up from germline, CDR1 is LGHNA and CDR2 is YSLEER. For the CDR3, the DNA is TGCGCCAGCAGCCAAGATCCCTGGAATCAGCCCCAGCATTTT. Amino acids: CASSQDPWNQPQHF.

This chain joins TRBV6-6 and TRBJ2-3; possible D gene TRBD2, 5 bases. V lost 5 bases and J 2 bases, leaving 8 bases between the germline ends. Germline V gives CDR1 MNHNY, CDR2 SVGAGI (reference sequence). This CDR3 is 13 amino acids long. CDR3 region: CASSRGYTDTQYF. CDR3 nucleotides: TGTGCCAGCAGTCGAGGGTACACAGATACGCAGTATTTT.

This chain links TRBV29-1 with TRBJ1-1; D gene uncertain. From germline, CDR1 is SQVTM and CDR2 ANQGSEA. This CDR3 has 14 amino acids. Trimming cost V 1 base and J 7 bases, with 16 bases left between them. CDR3 loop: CSVEAGLGGGEAFF. For the CDR3, the DNA is TGCAGCGTTGAAGCGGGGTTGGGTGGAGGTGAAGCTTTCTTT.

The genes are TRBV12-5 and TRBJ1-1, with 10 bases fitting TRBD1. Germline V gene sequence: CDR1 LGHNT, CDR2 FRNRAP. J lost 3 bases, V lost 1 base, and 11 bases had no gene match. CDR3 length: 18 amino acids. The CDR3 DNA is TGTGCTAGTGGTTTGGCTACCTCGATGGGGACAGGGGACACTGAAGCTTTCTTT. Translating it yields CASGLATSMGTGDTEAFF.

The chain combines TRBV5-6 with TRBJ2-2; no definite D call. V dropped 2 bases and J dropped 8 bases, with 7 bases sitting between them. The CDR3 is made up of 12 amino acids. CDR1 is SGHDT and CDR2 is YYEEEE in the germline V gene. The CDR3, as DNA: TGTGCCAGCAGCTTAATCAAAGGGGAGCTGTTTTTT. Translation gives CASSLIKGELFF.

The chain is built from TRBV27 and TRBJ2-1; no definite D call. The V gene's germline CDR1 is MNHEY and CDR2 SMNVEV (reference sequence). The CDR3 spans 14 residues. The V and J ends lost 8 bases and 0 bases respectively, with 11 bases between them. The CDR3 DNA sequence: TGTGCCAGCGGCAGGCGGAGCTCCTACAATGAGCAGTTCTTC. It encodes CASGRRSSYNEQFF.

This chain connects TRBV29-1 to TRBJ2-1; D remains unclear. The CDR3 has 13 amino acids. V lost 6 bases and J lost 10, with 19 bases in between. Per germline, CDR1 SQVTM and CDR2 ANQGSEA. CDR3 region: CSVESSGLGEQFF. CDR3 coding DNA: TGCAGCGTCGAATCTTCAGGATTAGGAGAGCAGTTCTTC.

This sequence joins TRBV18 and TRBJ1-1, with a possible D match to TRBD1 (6 bases). Trimming took off 2 bases at V and 0 bases at J, with 10 bases between the two ends. The CDR3 has 15 amino acids. CDR1 and CDR2 from the germline V gene are KGHSH and LQKENI. In DNA, the CDR3 is TGTGCCAGCTCACCAGAGGAGGGGGTGAACACTGAAGCTTTCTTT. This sequence encodes CASSPEEGVNTEAFF.

V is TRBV15 and J is TRBJ2-7; tentatively, D is TRBD1 or TRBD2 (6 bases each). There are 13 residues in the CDR3. Germline-derived CDR1 and CDR2 are LNHNV and YYDKDF (reference sequence). Trimming removed 4 bases from V and 6 bases from J, with 13 bases in between. The CDR3 nucleotides read TGTGCCACCAGCATCGGAGGGGGAGGCGAGCAGTACTTC. Translated, it gives CATSIGGGGEQYF.

The chain couples TRBV9 to TRBJ2-1, with D possibly TRBD1 on 6 matching bases. The germline V and J ends were trimmed by 1 base and 1 base, with 9 bases remaining between them. The length of the CDR3 is 15 residues. Germline V gene data show CDR1 as SGDLS and CDR2 as YYNGEE. The CDR3 is CASSVTGNSYNEQFF. CDR3 nucleotide sequence: TGTGCCAGCAGCGTAACAGGGAATTCCTACAATGAGCAGTTCTTC.

The V and J genes are TRBV11-1 and TRBJ2-7; 7 nucleotides align to TRBD1. CDR3 length: 15 amino acids. Looked up from germline, CDR1 is SGHAT and CDR2 is FQDESV (reference sequence). V shed 5 bases, J shed 0 bases, and the junction held 7 bases outside the gene matches. This chain's CDR3 is CASSPRQGPSYEQYF. The CDR3 DNA reads as TGTGCCAGCAGCCCCCGACAGGGACCCTCCTACGAGCAGTACTTC.